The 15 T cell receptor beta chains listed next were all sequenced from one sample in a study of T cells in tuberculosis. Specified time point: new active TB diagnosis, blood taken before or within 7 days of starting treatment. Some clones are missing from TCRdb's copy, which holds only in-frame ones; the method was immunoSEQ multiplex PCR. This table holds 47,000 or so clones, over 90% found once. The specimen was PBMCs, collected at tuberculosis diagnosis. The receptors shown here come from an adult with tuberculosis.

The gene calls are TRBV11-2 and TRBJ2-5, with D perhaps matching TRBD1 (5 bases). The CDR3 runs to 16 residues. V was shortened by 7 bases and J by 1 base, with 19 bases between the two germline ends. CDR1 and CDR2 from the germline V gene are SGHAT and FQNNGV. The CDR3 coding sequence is TGTGCCAGCATCAGGACAACCATGGGCCCCCAAGAGACCCAGTACTTC. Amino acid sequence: CASIRTTMGPQETQYF.

In DNA form, the CDR3 reads TGTGCCAGCAGGGGACAGGGCCTCTCCTACGAGCAGTACTTC. Translating gives CASRGQGLSYEQYF. This sequence joins TRBV28 and TRBJ2-7; 9 bases agree with TRBD1. Germline loops: CDR1 MDHEN, CDR2 SYDVKM. After removal of 6 bases from V and 0 bases from J, the junction contained 3 bases not matched to a gene. This CDR3 has 14 residues.

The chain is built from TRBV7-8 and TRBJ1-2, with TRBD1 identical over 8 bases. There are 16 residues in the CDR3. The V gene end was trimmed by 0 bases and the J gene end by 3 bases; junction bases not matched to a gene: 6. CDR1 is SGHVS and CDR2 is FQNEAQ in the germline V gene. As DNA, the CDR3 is TGTGCCAGCAGCTTAGCGCTTACAGGGGGGGACTATGGCTACACCTTC. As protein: CASSLALTGGDYGYTF. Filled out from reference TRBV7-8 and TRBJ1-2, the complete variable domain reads GAGVSQSPRYKVAKRGQDVALRCDPISGHVSLFWYQQALGQGPEFLTYFQNEAQLDKSGLPSDRFFAERPEGSVSTLKIQRTQQEDSAVYLCASSLALTGGDYGYTFGSGTRLTVV.

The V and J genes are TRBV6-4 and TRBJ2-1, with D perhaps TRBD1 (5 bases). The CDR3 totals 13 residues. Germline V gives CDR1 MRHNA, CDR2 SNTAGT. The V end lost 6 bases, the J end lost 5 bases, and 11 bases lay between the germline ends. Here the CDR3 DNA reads TGTGCCAGCAGAAAAGACAGCAACAATGAGCAGTTCTTC. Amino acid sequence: CASRKDSNNEQFF.

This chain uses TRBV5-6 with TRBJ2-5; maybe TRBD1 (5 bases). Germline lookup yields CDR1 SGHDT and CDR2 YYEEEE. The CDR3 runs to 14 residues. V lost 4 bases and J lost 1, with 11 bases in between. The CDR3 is CASSDTGGQETQYF. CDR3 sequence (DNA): TGTGCCAGCAGCGATACAGGCGGCCAAGAGACCCAGTACTTC. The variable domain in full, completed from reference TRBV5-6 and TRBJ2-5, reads DAGVTQSPTHLIKTRGQQVTLRCSPKSGHDTVSWYQQALGQGPQFIFQYYEEEERQRGNFPDRFSGHQFPNYSSELNVNALLLGDSALYLCASSDTGGQETQYFGPGTRLLVL.

CDR3 nucleotide sequence: TGTGCCTGGAGTCTTACAGGGTCGGGCGCTTTCTTT. Its translation is CAWSLTGSGAFF. This chain links TRBV30 with TRBJ1-1, with D tentatively TRBD1 (6 bases). Germline CDR1 reads GTSNPN; CDR2 reads SVGIG (reference sequence). The CDR3 has 12 residues. V was cut by 2 bases and J by 11 bases, with 15 bases left in between.

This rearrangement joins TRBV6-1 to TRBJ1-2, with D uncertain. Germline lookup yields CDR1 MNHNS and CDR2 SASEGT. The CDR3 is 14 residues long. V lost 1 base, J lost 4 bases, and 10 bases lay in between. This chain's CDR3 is CASSEVADGYGYTF. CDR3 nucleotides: TGTGCCAGCAGTGAAGTAGCGGACGGCTATGGCTACACCTTC.

The CDR3 loop reads CASSSNRGHTEAFF. The CDR3, as DNA: TGTGCCAGCAGCTCGAACAGGGGGCACACTGAAGCTTTCTTT. The V gene is TRBV5-4, the J gene TRBJ1-1; 9 bases map to TRBD1. V dropped 3 bases and J dropped 3; count of bases not matched to a gene: 3. Germline CDR1 and CDR2: SGHNT and YYREEE (reference sequence). The length of the CDR3 is 14 residues.

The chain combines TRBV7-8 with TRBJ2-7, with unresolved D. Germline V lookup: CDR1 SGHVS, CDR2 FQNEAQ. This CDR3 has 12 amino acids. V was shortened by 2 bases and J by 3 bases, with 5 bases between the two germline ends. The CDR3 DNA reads TGTGCCAGCAGCTTAATAGTCTACGAGCAGTACTTC. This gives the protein CASSLIVYEQYF. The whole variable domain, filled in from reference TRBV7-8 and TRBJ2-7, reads GAGVSQSPRYKVAKRGQDVALRCDPISGHVSLFWYQQALGQGPEFLTYFQNEAQLDKSGLPSDRFFAERPEGSVSTLKIQRTQQEDSAVYLCASSLIVYEQYFGPGTRLTVT.

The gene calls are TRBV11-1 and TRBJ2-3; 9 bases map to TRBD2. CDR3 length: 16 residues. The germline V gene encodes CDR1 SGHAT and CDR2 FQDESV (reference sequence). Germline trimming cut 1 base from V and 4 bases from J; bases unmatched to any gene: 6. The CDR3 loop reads CASSLDSSGDSDTQYF. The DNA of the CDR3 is TGTGCCAGCAGCTTAGATTCTAGCGGGGACTCAGATACGCAGTATTTT.

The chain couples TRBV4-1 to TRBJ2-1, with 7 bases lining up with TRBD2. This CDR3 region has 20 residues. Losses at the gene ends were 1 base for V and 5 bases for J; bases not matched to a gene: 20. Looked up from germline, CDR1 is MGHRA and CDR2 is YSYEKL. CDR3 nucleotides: TGCGCCAGCAGCCAAGCTGGGACCCCTGTAGTGGGAGGGCCCCACAATGAGCAGTTCTTC. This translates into CASSQAGTPVVGGPHNEQFF.

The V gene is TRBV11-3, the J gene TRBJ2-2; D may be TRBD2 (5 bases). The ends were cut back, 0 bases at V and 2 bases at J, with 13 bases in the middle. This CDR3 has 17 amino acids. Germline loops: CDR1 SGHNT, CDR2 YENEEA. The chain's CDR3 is CASSLERGLPNTGELFF. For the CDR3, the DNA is TGTGCCAGCAGCTTAGAAAGAGGGCTCCCCAACACCGGGGAGCTGTTTTTT.

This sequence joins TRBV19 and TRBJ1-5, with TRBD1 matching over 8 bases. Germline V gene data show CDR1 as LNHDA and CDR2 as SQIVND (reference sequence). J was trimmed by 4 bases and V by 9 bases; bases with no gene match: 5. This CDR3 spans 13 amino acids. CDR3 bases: TGTGCCAGCCTACAGGGGGTAAATCAGCCCCAGCATTTT. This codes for CASLQGVNQPQHF.

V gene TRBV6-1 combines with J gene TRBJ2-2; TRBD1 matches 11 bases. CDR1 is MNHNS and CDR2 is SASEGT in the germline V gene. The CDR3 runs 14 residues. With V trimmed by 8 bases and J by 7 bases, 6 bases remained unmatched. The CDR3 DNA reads TGTGCCAGCTCCGGACAGGGGGCCGGCGGGGAGCTGTTTTTT. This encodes CASSGQGAGGELFF.

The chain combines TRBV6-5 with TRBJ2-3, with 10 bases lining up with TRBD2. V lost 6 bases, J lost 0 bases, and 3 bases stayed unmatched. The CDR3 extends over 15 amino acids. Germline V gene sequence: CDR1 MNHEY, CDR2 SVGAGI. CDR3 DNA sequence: TGTGCCAGCAGCCTAGCGGGGGATAGCACAGATACGCAGTATTTT. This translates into CASSLAGDSTDTQYF.